This TCR beta chain comes out of a study of T cell repertoires in cytomegalovirus infection. Overall study context: HLA-B-restricted CMV epitopes that are well studied, plus recently identified HLA-C-restricted ones, were used by the study. Signatures in public TCR beta sequences pointed to both CMV infection and matching HLA type.

This clonotype is a singleton in its sample. Its antigen remains unknown. From the reads, TCRdb called clonotypes with MiXCR, one entry per CDR3 protein. The sample gives about 480,000 distinct CDR3 sequences, about 33% of which show up once; roughly 16% is in the top ten. CDR3 size: 13 residues. CDR1 is ENHRY and CDR2 is SYGVKD in the germline V gene. The ends lost 3 bases at V and 6 bases at J; junction bases unmatched: 3. The source of this sequence is a human donor in good health (CMV status not recorded). Some clones in this sample may be carry-over from other donors' samples. The chain has TRBV10-3 and TRBJ1-1; TRBD1 agrees at 8 bases. Sequenced here: cultured PBMCs, sampled from culture after CMV antigen stimulation. The CDR3 is CAISDRGRSEAFF. CDR3 DNA sequence: TGTGCCATCAGTGACAGGGGGCGGTCTGAAGCTTTCTTT.